Below, 32 T cell receptor beta chains from the same sample are listed, as sequenced in a study of blood T cell repertoires in COVID-19. Clones were read by immunoSEQ multiplex PCR, and TCRdb kept only the in-frame ones, dropping some. The sample holds some 390,000 clones, 89% seen once. Sequencing was done on a sample of PBMCs or T cells enriched from blood (not recorded which). The source of these receptors is a woman under 40 who had recovered from COVID-19.

The rearrangement joins TRBV28 to TRBJ1-4, with 8 bases that match TRBD1. The J segment lost 5 bases and the V segment lost 4 bases, leaving 6 bases of the junction unmatched. CDR3 length equals 15 residues. Germline V lookup: CDR1 MDHEN, CDR2 SYDVKM. CDR3 in DNA: TGTGCCAGCAGTTCAGACAGGGGATCGAATGAAAAACTGTTTTTT. This translates into CASSSDRGSNEKLFF.

The chain combines TRBV4-1 with TRBJ1-5; D may be TRBD1 (5 bases). CDR3 length equals 15 residues. The V end lost 4 bases, the J end lost 4 bases, and 14 bases lay between the germline ends. Germline V gives CDR1 MGHRA, CDR2 YSYEKL. The CDR3 DNA reads TGCGCCAGCAGCCCCGGACACAGCCTAAATCAGCCCCAGCATTTT. Its translation: CASSPGHSLNQPQHF.

There are a few counts of this clone. The chain is built from TRBV7-2 and TRBJ2-7; D gene unclear. The germline V and J ends were trimmed by 2 bases and 3 bases, with 17 bases remaining between them. CDR1 and CDR2 from the germline V gene are SGHTA and FQGNSA. The CDR3 spans 16 residues. CDR3 nucleotides: TGTGCCAGCAGCTTATCCCCACCTGATTCGGGCTACGAGCAGTACTTC. This gives the protein CASSLSPPDSGYEQYF.

J is TRBJ2-7 and V is TRBV13; weak D call: TRBD2 (5 bases). The germline V gene has CDR1 PRHDT and CDR2 FYEKMQ (reference sequence). V dropped 0 bases and J dropped 1 base, with 13 bases sitting between them. CDR3 size: 16 residues. CDR3 in DNA: TGTGCCAGCAGCTTAGGCTCCGCGGGTACGTCCTACGAGCAGTACTTC. It encodes CASSLGSAGTSYEQYF.

This sequence joins TRBV2 and TRBJ2-2, with 7 bases fitting TRBD2. V shed 7 bases, J shed 0 bases, and the junction held 2 bases outside the gene matches. CDR1 is SNHLY and CDR2 is FYNNEI in the germline V gene. This CDR3 has 14 residues. In DNA form, the CDR3 reads TGTGCCAGCAAAAGCGGGGCGAACACCGGGGAGCTGTTTTTT. This gives the protein CASKSGANTGELFF. The variable domain in full, with the rest retrieved from reference TRBV2 and TRBJ2-2, is EPEVTQTPSHQVTQMGQEVILRCVPISNHLYFYWYRQILGQKVEFLVSFYNNEISEKSEIFDDQFSVERPDGSNFTLKIRSTKLEDSAMYFCASKSGANTGELFFGEGSRLTVL.

V gene TRBV18 combines with J gene TRBJ2-7; D gene unclear. Deletions cut 0 bases from V and 5 bases from J, with 14 bases between. Germline V gene sequence: CDR1 KGHSH, CDR2 LQKENI. This CDR3 contains 15 residues. The CDR3 spells CASSPPSVLKNEQYF. The CDR3 bases are TGTGCCAGCTCACCACCGTCCGTACTGAAAAACGAGCAGTACTTC.

This clone occurred a few times. The chain is built from TRBV12-2 and TRBJ2-5; the table names TRBD1, a call not compared with the DNA. TRBV12-2 is designated a pseudogene. The CDR3 spans 15 residues. The chain's CDR3 is CASRTFRDTQETQYF. The DNA for the CDR3 is TGTGCAAGTCGCACCTTTCGGGACACCCAAGAGACCCAGTACTTC.

The V call is TRBV5-1, the J call TRBJ1-2; D is perhaps TRBD1 (5 bases). The CDR3 has 13 amino acids. Germline V gene sequence: CDR1 SGHRS, CDR2 YFSETQ. The V and J ends lost 0 bases and 6 bases respectively, with 9 bases between them. The CDR3 spells CASSLEGVDGYTF. As DNA, the CDR3 is TGCGCCAGCAGCTTGGAAGGGGTGGATGGCTACACCTTC.

The V and J genes are TRBV29-1 and TRBJ2-1; D gene ambiguous. V lost 4 bases, J lost 6 bases, and 7 bases lay in between. Germline loops: CDR1 SQVTM, CDR2 ANQGSEA. The CDR3 loop spans 11 amino acids. The CDR3 loop is CSVVNFNEQFF. Written as DNA, the CDR3 is TGCAGCGTTGTAAACTTCAATGAGCAGTTCTTC.

The chain links TRBV7-2 to TRBJ2-5; 10 positions match TRBD2. This CDR3 comprises 16 residues. V was pared by 5 bases and J by 0 bases, with 6 bases of the junction left unmatched. Per germline, CDR1 SGHTA and CDR2 FQGNSA. DNA of the CDR3: TGTGCCAGCAGCGAGACTAGCGGGTGGTACCAAGAGACCCAGTACTTC. It specifies CASSETSGWYQETQYF. The full variable domain, in which reference TRBV7-2 and TRBJ2-5 provide the parts outside the CDR3, is GAGVSQSPSNKVTEKGKDVELRCDPISGHTALYWYRQSLGQGLEFLIYFQGNSAPDKSGLPSDRFSAERTGGSVSTLTIQRTQQEDSAVYLCASSETSGWYQETQYFGPGTRLLVL.

This rearrangement joins TRBV4-2 to TRBJ2-6; D is ambiguous. Trimming took off 2 bases at V and 0 bases at J, with 11 bases between the two ends. The CDR3 is 17 amino acids. Germline loops: CDR1 LGHNA, CDR2 YNFKEQ. The CDR3 loop is CASSQLASSSGANVLTF. CDR3 DNA: TGTGCCAGCAGCCAACTGGCCAGTTCCTCTGGGGCCAACGTCCTGACTTTC.

This clone was counted ten times or more. V and J are TRBV5-1 and TRBJ2-3, with 10 nucleotides matching TRBD2. This CDR3 has 17 amino acids. The J segment lost 0 bases and the V segment lost 2 bases, leaving 6 bases of the junction unmatched. Germline CDR1 SGHRS, CDR2 YFSETQ. In DNA form, the CDR3 reads TGCGCCAGCAGCTTAGCAACTAGCGGGGTGAGCACAGATACGCAGTATTTT. Translated: CASSLATSGVSTDTQYF.

In this sample, this clone turned up once. The chain is built from TRBV28 and TRBJ2-3; 14 bases map to TRBD2. The ends lost 6 bases at V and 11 bases at J; junction bases unmatched: 16. This CDR3 comprises 17 residues. Germline V CDR1 and CDR2: MDHEN, SYDVKM. Here the CDR3 reads CASSPSGLAGAEDGQYF. In DNA form, the CDR3 reads TGTGCCAGCAGCCCCTCGGGACTAGCGGGGGCGGAAGATGGGCAGTATTTT.

The chain is built from TRBV6-6 and TRBJ2-7; D perhaps matches TRBD2 (7 bases). Per germline, CDR1 MNHNY and CDR2 SVGAGI (reference sequence). V lost 5 bases and J 2 bases, leaving 16 bases between the germline ends. CDR3 length equals 15 residues. Here the CDR3 DNA reads TGTGCCAGCAGTAGGGGGGGTTGGCCCACCTACGAGCAGTACTTC. Amino acid sequence: CASSRGGWPTYEQYF.

The chain carries TRBV4-1 and TRBJ2-5, with D uncertain. The CDR3 extends over 12 amino acids. Trimming removed 0 bases from V and 4 bases from J, with 3 bases in between. Germline V gene sequence: CDR1 MGHRA, CDR2 YSYEKL. The CDR3 is CASSQDRETQYF. The CDR3 nucleotides read TGCGCCAGCAGCCAAGACCGAGAGACCCAGTACTTC.

The J gene is TRBJ2-2, the V gene TRBV2; no firm D call. V lost 8 bases and J lost 7, with 8 bases in between. The CDR3 consists of 11 residues. Germline CDR1 and CDR2: SNHLY and FYNNEI. CDR3 region: CASLLFGELFF. In DNA, the CDR3 is TGTGCCAGCCTTCTCTTCGGGGAGCTGTTTTTT.

Only one count was recorded for this clone. The chain carries TRBV10-3 and TRBJ2-2; 8 positions agree with TRBD1. The germline V gene has CDR1 ENHRY and CDR2 SYGVKD. V shed 5 bases and J 6 bases; nucleotides not matched to a gene: 8. The CDR3 consists of 15 residues. The CDR3 sequence: CAISPDRGWSGELFF. The CDR3 DNA sequence: TGTGCCATCAGTCCTGACAGGGGATGGTCCGGGGAGCTGTTTTTT.

This sequence joins TRBV6-2 or TRBV6-3 and TRBJ2-7; possibly TRBD1 for D (6 bases). This CDR3 is 12 amino acids long. With 5 bases removed from V and 5 bases from J, the gap between germline ends came to 10 bases. Per germline, CDR1 MNHEY and CDR2 SVGEGT. The CDR3 coding sequence is TGTGCCAGCAGTCAACAGGGCCACGAGCAGTACTTC. It specifies CASSQQGHEQYF.

The chain is built from TRBV6-1 and TRBJ1-1, with TRBD1 matching 7 bases. The CDR3 runs 18 residues. The germline gives CDR1 MNHNS, CDR2 SASEGT. Trimming at V came to 2 bases and at J to 0 bases, leaving 12 bases not matched to a gene. The CDR3 sequence is CASSERNRGGRMNTEAFF. CDR3 DNA sequence: TGTGCCAGCAGTGAACGAAACAGGGGCGGTAGGATGAACACTGAAGCTTTCTTT.

This clone appeared once. This rearrangement joins TRBV27 to TRBJ1-1; 7 nucleotides line up with TRBD1. CDR3 length: 14 residues. Germline assignment: CDR1 MNHEY and CDR2 SMNVEV (reference sequence). V lost 6 bases and J lost 7; bases outside the gene matches: 11. CDR3 sequence reads: CASRHRGQALEAFF. Written as DNA, the CDR3 is TGTGCCAGCAGACACCGAGGACAGGCCCTTGAAGCTTTCTTT.

This clone was seen only a few times. The chain joins TRBV7-2 to TRBJ2-1; 8 nucleotides match TRBD2. The junction had 6 bases not matched to a gene; V was cut back by 3 bases and J by 8 bases. The CDR3 runs to 14 residues. Germline values: CDR1 SGHTA, CDR2 FQGNSA. The DNA of the CDR3 is TGTGCCAGCAGCTTCGCGGGACTAGGCGATGAGCAGTTCTTC. The encoded protein is CASSFAGLGDEQFF.

The chain is built from TRBV13 and TRBJ2-3, with 14 nucleotides matching TRBD2. J lost 6 bases, V lost 4 bases, and 12 bases had no gene match. CDR1 PRHDT and CDR2 FYEKMQ come from the germline V gene (reference sequence). The CDR3 is 18 amino acids. CDR3 DNA: TGTGCCAGCAGCTCGGGGACTAGCGGGGGTTTTCTAGAGGATACGCAGTATTTT. Its translation is CASSSGTSGGFLEDTQYF.

The chain couples TRBV10-3 to TRBJ2-7; 8 bases agree with TRBD1. J gave up 3 bases and V 8 bases, and 9 bases lay outside the gene matches. CDR3 length equals 14 residues. The V gene's germline CDR1 is ENHRY and CDR2 SYGVKD. CDR3 in DNA: TGTGCCATCGCGACCGGGACAGGTCTCTACGAGCAGTACTTC. The encoded protein is CAIATGTGLYEQYF.

This chain connects TRBV11-2 to TRBJ2-5, with D tentatively TRBD2 (5 bases). V lost 4 bases and J lost 5, with 5 bases in between. Germline loops: CDR1 SGHAT, CDR2 FQNNGV. The length of the CDR3 is 11 residues. DNA for the CDR3: TGTGCCAGCAGCTCGGGGGAGACCCAGTACTTC. It yields the protein CASSSGETQYF.

J is TRBJ2-1 and V is TRBV15; 10 positions agree with TRBD2. The J segment lost 5 bases and the V segment lost 1 base, leaving 2 bases of the junction unmatched. CDR3 length: 15 amino acids. Germline V gene sequence: CDR1 LNHNV, CDR2 YYDKDF (reference sequence). CDR3 loop: CATSRVLAGNNEQFF. The CDR3, as DNA: TGTGCCACCAGCAGAGTACTAGCGGGGAACAATGAGCAGTTCTTC.

In its sample, this clone was seen a few times. The chain couples TRBV25-1 to TRBJ1-4; possibly TRBD1 for D (6 bases). The CDR3 has 14 residues. Trimming cost V 1 base and J 6 bases, with 9 bases left between them. The V gene's germline CDR1 is MGHDK and CDR2 SYGVNS. CDR3 sequence: CASSEFRGDEKLFF. The CDR3 DNA is TGTGCCAGCAGTGAATTCAGGGGCGATGAAAAACTGTTTTTT.

This rearrangement joins TRBV13 to TRBJ1-5; D call uncertain. The CDR3 consists of 13 residues. Trimming shortened V by 2 bases and J by 4 bases, and 6 bases separated the two germline ends. Looked up from germline, CDR1 is PRHDT and CDR2 is FYEKMQ (reference sequence). CDR3 loop: CASSLSKNQPQHF. The CDR3 region has the DNA TGTGCCAGCAGCTTATCTAAGAATCAGCCCCAGCATTTT.

The V call is TRBV4-2, the J call TRBJ2-5; 10 bases align to TRBD2. CDR1 LGHNA and CDR2 YNFKEQ come from the germline V gene. Losses at the gene ends were 0 bases for V and 5 bases for J; bases not matched to a gene: 9. The CDR3 has 17 amino acids. The DNA of the CDR3 is TGTGCCAGCAGCCAAGAAGGGCTAGCGGGAGTTGGGGAGACCCAGTACTTC. Amino acids: CASSQEGLAGVGETQYF.

The J gene is TRBJ2-5, the V gene TRBV6-5; TRBD2 aligns across 7 bases. V gave up 5 bases and J gave up 9 bases; unmatched junction bases: 12. CDR1 is MNHEY and CDR2 is SVGAGI in the germline V gene. The CDR3 is 14 amino acids. As DNA, the CDR3 is TGTGCCAGCAGTCCAGCGGGACCCCTCCCCGCCCAGTACTTC. Translated: CASSPAGPLPAQYF.

This rearrangement joins TRBV27 to TRBJ1-1; D possibly corresponds to TRBD1 (5 bases). Trimming took 3 bases from V and 1 from J, leaving 9 bases between them. The CDR3 is 14 residues long. Germline CDR1 MNHEY, CDR2 SMNVEV (reference sequence). The CDR3 DNA follows: TGTGCCAGCAGTTTGCCGACAGAGAACACTGAAGCTTTCTTT. Protein product: CASSLPTENTEAFF.

This chain joins TRBV6-4 and TRBJ2-1, with a weak D call TRBD2 (6 bases). This CDR3 has 15 residues. V dropped 6 bases and J dropped 1 base, with 13 bases sitting between them. Germline assignment: CDR1 MRHNA and CDR2 SNTAGT. The CDR3 here is CASSPTGVSYNEQFF. CDR3 DNA sequence: TGTGCCAGCAGCCCAACGGGAGTTTCCTACAATGAGCAGTTCTTC.

This clone was detected only once. The gene calls are TRBV2 and TRBJ2-7; D not resolved. Germline CDR1 SNHLY, CDR2 FYNNEI. Trimming shortened V by 1 base and J by 5 bases, and 9 bases separated the two germline ends. CDR3 size: 13 residues. The DNA of the CDR3 is TGTGCCAGCAGTGAAGGGAGTTCCCACGAGCAGTACTTC. Its translation is CASSEGSSHEQYF.